The 17 T cell receptor beta chains given below trace back to one sample, sequenced in a study of CD8 T cells in Susac syndrome. Reverse transcription used about 0.5 to 1 ug RNA and random hexamers. TCRdb re-called the immunoSEQ multiplex PCR reads through MiXCR, storing one row per CDR3 protein. In the table there are 100,000 to 150,000 distinct CDR3 sequences, around 94% of which are singletons. Sequenced material: CD8+ T cells from PBMCs. The receptors here all came from a human donor with Susac syndrome.

The chain uses TRBV12-3 or TRBV12-4 and TRBJ2-7; possible D gene TRBD1, 5 bases. This CDR3 is built from 12 residues. Trimming left V 4 bases short and J 6 bases short, with 10 bases between. The CDR3 bases are TGTGCCAGCAGTTGGGGTGACAGCGAGCAGTACTTC. Protein: CASSWGDSEQYF.

V and J are TRBV29-1 and TRBJ2-7; 8 bases are a match to TRBD2. J gave up 6 bases and V 4 bases, and 5 bases lay outside the gene matches. Germline-derived CDR1 and CDR2 are SQVTM and ANQGSEA. This CDR3 is built from 12 residues. The CDR3 nucleotides read TGCAGCGTTGGGGCGGGGGGTGGCGAGCAGTACTTC. It is translated as CSVGAGGGEQYF.

The V and J genes are TRBV7-3 and TRBJ2-7, with TRBD2 matching over 13 bases. V was pared by 5 bases and J by 5 bases, with 6 bases of the junction left unmatched. The CDR3 sequence is 15 residues long. CDR1 and CDR2 (germline): SGHTA, FQGTGA. The CDR3 sequence: CASSPGLAGFDEQYF. CDR3 bases: TGTGCCAGCAGCCCGGGACTAGCGGGATTCGACGAGCAGTACTTC.

This chain uses TRBV30 with TRBJ1-2; 7 bases are shared with TRBD1. CDR1 and CDR2 from the germline V gene are GTSNPN and SVGIG (reference sequence). The CDR3 covers 13 residues. Trimming at V came to 3 bases and at J to 4 bases, leaving 5 bases not matched to a gene. CDR3 amino acids: CAWRQGSGYGYTF. CDR3 DNA: TGTGCCTGGAGACAGGGGTCGGGCTATGGCTACACCTTC.

CDR3 sequence reads: CASRGWGTGELFF. CDR3 bases: TGTGCCAGCAGGGGCTGGGGCACCGGGGAGCTGTTTTTT. This chain joins TRBV5-6 and TRBJ2-2; D unresolved. The CDR3 loop spans 13 amino acids. Per germline, CDR1 SGHDT and CDR2 YYEEEE. V lost 5 bases to trimming and J lost 4 bases, with 9 bases between them.

The chain uses TRBV24-1 and TRBJ2-2, with TRBD2 as a possible D gene (6 bases). V was cut by 5 bases and J by 3 bases, with 9 bases left in between. Germline V gene sequence: CDR1 KGHDR, CDR2 SFDVKD. The CDR3 spans 14 residues. CDR3 in DNA: TGTGCCACCAGTGGCCCGGGGGACACCGGGGAGCTGTTTTTT. Protein product: CATSGPGDTGELFF.

The chain uses TRBV4-1 and TRBJ2-1; 7 positions agree with TRBD2. The germline gives CDR1 MGHRA, CDR2 YSYEKL. The trim removed 4 bases at V and 4 bases at J, leaving 4 bases unmatched. There are 14 residues in the CDR3. CDR3 sequence: CASSPYSGYNEQFF. The CDR3 DNA sequence: TGCGCCAGCAGCCCCTATAGCGGGTACAATGAGCAGTTCTTC.

This chain joins TRBV5-6 and TRBJ2-7; D is possibly TRBD1 or TRBD2 (5 bases each). V was cut by 7 bases and J by 7 bases, with 24 bases left in between. Per the germline V gene, CDR1 is SGHDT and CDR2 is YYEEEE. The CDR3 runs to 15 residues. The CDR3 coding sequence is TGTGCCAGCGGTGGTGGTCATGCCGGGGCCGGGGAGCAGTACTTC. The encoded protein is CASGGGHAGAGEQYF.

This chain uses TRBV6-2 or TRBV6-3 with TRBJ2-1, with 7 positions matching TRBD1. The CDR3 is 15 residues long. Per the germline V gene, CDR1 is MNHEY and CDR2 is SVGEGT. V dropped 7 bases and J dropped 3; count of bases not matched to a gene: 9. CDR3 in DNA: TGTGCCAGCACCCCGGGACAGACCCTCTACAATGAGCAGTTCTTC. This gives the protein CASTPGQTLYNEQFF.

The chain recombines TRBV6-5 with TRBJ2-5; TRBD1 might be the D (6 bases). CDR3 length: 15 amino acids. CDR1 is MNHEY and CDR2 is SVGAGI in the germline V gene. V was trimmed by 0 bases and J by 5 bases, leaving 13 bases between them. Here the CDR3 reads CASSYSGPQGETQYF. The CDR3, as DNA: TGTGCCAGCAGTTACTCGGGCCCTCAGGGGGAGACCCAGTACTTC.

J is TRBJ1-1 and V is TRBV29-1; a possible D gene is TRBD1 (6 bases). CDR3 length: 14 residues. The germline CDR1 and CDR2 sequences are SQVTM and ANQGSEA. V lost 3 bases and J lost 0, with 11 bases in between. Here the CDR3 DNA reads TGCAGCGTTGACGCGGCAGGGGTGAACACTGAAGCTTTCTTT. It encodes CSVDAAGVNTEAFF.

This sequence joins TRBV4-1 and TRBJ1-1; D is ambiguous. CDR3 length equals 14 residues. Trimming pared 1 base from V and 0 bases from J, leaving 6 bases between. Per germline, CDR1 MGHRA and CDR2 YSYEKL. The CDR3 DNA follows: TGCGCCAGCAGCCAAGGAGGGATGAACACTGAAGCTTTCTTT. It is translated as CASSQGGMNTEAFF.

The chain uses TRBV4-1 and TRBJ1-2; 8 nucleotides match TRBD1. This CDR3 region has 16 residues. V shed 0 bases, J shed 4 bases, and the junction held 7 bases outside the gene matches. Per the germline V gene, CDR1 is MGHRA and CDR2 is YSYEKL. The CDR3 sequence is CASSQDLDRVGYGYTF. DNA for the CDR3: TGCGCCAGCAGCCAAGATTTGGACAGGGTCGGCTATGGCTACACCTTC.

This chain connects TRBV7-8 to TRBJ1-5; D call uncertain. V lost 5 bases and J 0 bases, leaving 14 bases between the germline ends. Germline loops: CDR1 SGHVS, CDR2 FQNEAQ. The CDR3 runs to 16 residues. CDR3 bases: TGTGCCAGCAGCCCCCCCCCGATTTATAGCAATCAGCCCCAGCATTTT. Its translation: CASSPPPIYSNQPQHF.

This clonotype is a singleton in its sample. This chain connects TRBV20-1 to TRBJ2-6, with unresolved D. This CDR3 is built from 14 residues. Germline CDR1 and CDR2: DFQATT and SNEGSKA (reference sequence). The V gene lost 0 bases and the J gene lost 0 bases, with 3 bases spanning the gap. The CDR3 DNA follows: TGCAGTGCTAGAGATGACTCTGGGGCCAACGTCCTGACTTTC. Amino acid sequence: CSARDDSGANVLTF.

The chain recombines TRBV7-3 with TRBJ1-3; D not resolved. The germline V and J ends were trimmed by 2 bases and 0 bases, with 5 bases remaining between them. Germline CDR1 SGHTA, CDR2 FQGTGA. There are 14 residues in the CDR3. The DNA of the CDR3 is TGTGCCAGCAGCTTAGCAGGCTCTGGAAACACCATATATTTT. Translating gives CASSLAGSGNTIYF.

This chain uses TRBV4-3 with TRBJ2-3; D remains ambiguous. The CDR3 spans 16 residues. CDR1 is LGHNA, CDR2 YSLEER, per germline. V gave up 0 bases and J gave up 2 bases, with 12 bases separating them. DNA of the CDR3: TGCGCCAGCAGCCAAGACCCGGGTCCGGCCACAGATACGCAGTATTTT. Translation: CASSQDPGPATDTQYF.